One TCR beta chain is described in this entry. Original analysis: Reference gene primer amplification gave nucleated cell count estimates. Assay used: immunoSEQ multiplex PCR; TCRdb lists only in-frame clones, some missing. V, J and clone size reflect that table, while D and trimming were determined from the DNA. The data show over 200,000 clones, 88% seen once. This sample was included in a study of blood T cell repertoires in COVID-19. On the study more broadly: Sites across the United States, Italy and Spain contributed samples from acute and convalescent COVID-19. T cells, B-cell-depleted T cells, or PBMCs provided the cDNA or gDNA that served as material.

This sequence was found in a woman in her 30s with acute or convalescent COVID-19. Sequencing used peripheral blood.

The CDR3 here is CASSYTPATYNEQFF. The CDR3, as DNA: TGTGCCAGCAGTTACACGCCCGCGACCTACAATGAGCAGTTCTTC. The chain recombines TRBV6-5 with TRBJ2-1; D is undetermined. Germline CDR1 MNHEY, CDR2 SVGAGI. Trimming left V 2 bases short and J 2 bases short, with 10 bases between. This CDR3 contains 15 residues.